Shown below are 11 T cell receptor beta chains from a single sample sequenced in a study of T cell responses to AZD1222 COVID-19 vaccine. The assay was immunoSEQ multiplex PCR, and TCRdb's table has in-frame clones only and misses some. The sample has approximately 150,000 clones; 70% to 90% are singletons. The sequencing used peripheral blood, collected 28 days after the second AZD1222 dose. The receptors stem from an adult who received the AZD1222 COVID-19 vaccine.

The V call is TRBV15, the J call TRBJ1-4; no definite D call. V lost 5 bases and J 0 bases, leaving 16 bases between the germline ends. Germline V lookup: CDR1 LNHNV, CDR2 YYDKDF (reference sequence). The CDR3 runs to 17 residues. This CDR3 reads CATSLLAWAATNEKLFF. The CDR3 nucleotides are TGTGCCACCAGCCTCCTCGCTTGGGCGGCAACTAATGAAAAACTGTTTTTT.

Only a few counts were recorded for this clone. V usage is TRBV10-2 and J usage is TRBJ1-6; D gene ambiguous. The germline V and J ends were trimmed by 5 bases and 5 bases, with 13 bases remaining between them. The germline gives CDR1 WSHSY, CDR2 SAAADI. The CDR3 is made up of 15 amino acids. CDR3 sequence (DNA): TGCGCCAGCAGTTTCCGGGATACCGATAATTCACCCCTCCACTTT. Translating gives CASSFRDTDNSPLHF.

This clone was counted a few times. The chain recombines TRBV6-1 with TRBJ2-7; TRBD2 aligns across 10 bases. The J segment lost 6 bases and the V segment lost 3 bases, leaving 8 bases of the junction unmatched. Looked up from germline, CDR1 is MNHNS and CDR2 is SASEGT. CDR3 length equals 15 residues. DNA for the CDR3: TGTGCCAGCAGTGAGTCGAGCGGGGGGGCCTTCGAGCAGTACTTC. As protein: CASSESSGGAFEQYF.

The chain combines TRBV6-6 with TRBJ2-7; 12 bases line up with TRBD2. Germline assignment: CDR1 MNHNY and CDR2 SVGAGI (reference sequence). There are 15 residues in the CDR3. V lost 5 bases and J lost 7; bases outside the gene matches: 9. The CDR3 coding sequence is TGTGCCAGCAGTACATACACTAGCGGGAGGCGAGAGCAGTACTTC. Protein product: CASSTYTSGRREQYF.

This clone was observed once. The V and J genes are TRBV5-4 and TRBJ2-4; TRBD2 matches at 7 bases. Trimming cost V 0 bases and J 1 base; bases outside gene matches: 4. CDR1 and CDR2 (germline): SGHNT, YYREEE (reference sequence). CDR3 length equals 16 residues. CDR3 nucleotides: TGTGCCAGCAGCTTGGGGGGGGGAGAGGCCAAAAACATTCAGTACTTC. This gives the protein CASSLGGGEAKNIQYF.

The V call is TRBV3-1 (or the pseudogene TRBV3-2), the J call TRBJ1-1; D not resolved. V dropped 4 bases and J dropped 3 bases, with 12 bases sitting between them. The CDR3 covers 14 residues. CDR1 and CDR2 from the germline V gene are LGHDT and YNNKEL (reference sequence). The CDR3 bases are TGTGCCAGCAGCCCATGGACCGGGGACACTGAAGCTTTCTTT. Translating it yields CASSPWTGDTEAFF.

CDR3 sequence: CASRGGGSRYGYTF. The DNA of the CDR3 is TGTGCCAGCAGGGGTGGGGGCTCCCGCTATGGCTACACCTTC. This chain links TRBV6-5 with TRBJ1-2, with a tentative D call TRBD1 (6 bases). The CDR3 covers 14 residues. CDR1 and CDR2 (germline): MNHEY, SVGAGI. V lost 6 bases and J 4 bases, leaving 15 bases between the germline ends.

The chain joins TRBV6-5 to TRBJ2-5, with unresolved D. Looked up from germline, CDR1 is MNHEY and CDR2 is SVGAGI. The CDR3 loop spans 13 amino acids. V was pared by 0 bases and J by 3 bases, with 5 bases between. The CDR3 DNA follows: TGTGCCAGCAGTTACTCTTACGAAGAGACCCAGTACTTC. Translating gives CASSYSYEETQYF.

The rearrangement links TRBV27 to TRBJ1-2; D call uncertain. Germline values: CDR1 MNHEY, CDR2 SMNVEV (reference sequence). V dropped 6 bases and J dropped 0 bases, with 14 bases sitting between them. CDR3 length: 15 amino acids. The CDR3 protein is CASRLKYSTNYGYTF. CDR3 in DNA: TGTGCCAGCAGGCTAAAGTACAGCACTAACTATGGCTACACCTTC.

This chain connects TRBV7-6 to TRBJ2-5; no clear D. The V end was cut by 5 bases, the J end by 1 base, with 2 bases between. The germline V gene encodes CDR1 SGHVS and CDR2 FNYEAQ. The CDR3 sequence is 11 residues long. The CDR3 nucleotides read TGTGCCAGCAGCGTCCAAGAGACCCAGTACTTC. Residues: CASSVQETQYF.

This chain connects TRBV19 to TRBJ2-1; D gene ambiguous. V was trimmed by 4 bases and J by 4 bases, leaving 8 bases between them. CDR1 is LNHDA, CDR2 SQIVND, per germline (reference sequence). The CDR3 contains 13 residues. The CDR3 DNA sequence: TGTGCCAGTAGTAAAGGGTATTACAATGAGCAGTTCTTC. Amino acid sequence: CASSKGYYNEQFF.